These 26 T cell receptor beta chains share one sample of origin, sequenced in a study of CD8 T cells in ankylosing spondylitis. These receptors are not linked to any known antigen. Each CDR3 protein gets one entry after TCRdb re-called the 5' RACE reads with MiXCR. The sample includes a few hundred thousand distinct CDR3 sequences, roughly 18% seen only once; the top ten take under 55%. The study, taken as a whole, reports: Typical of ankylosing spondylitis blood, it appeared, was a TCR beta motif of eight highly homologous variants.

Source material: blood, either unsorted or a sorted T cell fraction (not recorded which). The receptors shown here come from a male donor with ankylosing spondylitis.

This clonotype was seen more than once but under ten times. The V call is TRBV4-1, the J call TRBJ1-1, with D unresolved. The CDR3 is 13 amino acids. The germline CDR1 and CDR2 sequences are MGHRA and YSYEKL. The ends were cut back, 3 bases at V and 4 bases at J, with 9 bases in the middle. DNA for the CDR3: TGCGCCAGCAGCCACCTTGAGGGCACTGAAGCTTTCTTT. Translation gives CASSHLEGTEAFF.

This chain uses TRBV12-3 or TRBV12-4 with TRBJ1-2; tentatively, D is TRBD1 (5 bases). The V gene lost 7 bases and the J gene lost 6 bases, with 12 bases spanning the gap. The CDR3 is 12 residues long. This CDR3 is CASTLGGDGYTF. The CDR3 region has the DNA TGTGCCAGCACATTGGGAGGGGATGGCTACACCTTC.

This rearrangement joins TRBV2 to TRBJ1-2; perhaps TRBD1 as D (5 bases). The CDR3 contains 15 residues. CDR1 and CDR2 (germline): SNHLY, FYNNEI. V lost 7 bases and J 4 bases, leaving 19 bases between the germline ends. This CDR3 reads CASIRLTVEVYGYTF. The CDR3 DNA reads TGTGCCAGCATTCGCCTGACAGTTGAAGTCTATGGCTACACCTTC.

The sample holds a few counts of this clonotype. CDR3 nucleotide sequence: TGTGCCAGCAGTCGGGGCGAAGGGGGCTGGGACTCCTACGAGCAGTACTTC. This codes for CASSRGEGGWDSYEQYF. This chain connects TRBV12-3 or TRBV12-4 to TRBJ2-7; 7 positions agree with TRBD1. The CDR3 has 17 residues. The J segment lost 0 bases and the V segment lost 5 bases, leaving 13 bases of the junction unmatched.

This clonotype was counted once. V usage is TRBV5-5 and J usage is TRBJ2-3; 14 nucleotides align to TRBD2. Germline CDR1 and CDR2: SGHKS and YYEKEE (reference sequence). The CDR3 runs 17 residues. V lost 4 bases, J lost 5 bases, and 9 bases stayed unmatched. The CDR3 loop is CASSPTSGRELGDTQYF. DNA of the CDR3: TGTGCCAGCAGCCCGACTAGCGGGAGGGAGTTAGGAGATACGCAGTATTTT.

The gene calls are TRBV6-5 and TRBJ1-2; D remains unclear. The CDR3 spans 15 residues. V lost 0 bases to trimming and J lost 4 bases, with 12 bases between them. Germline-derived CDR1 and CDR2 are MNHEY and SVGAGI. The CDR3 protein is CASSYSAGFGYGYTF. CDR3 nucleotides: TGTGCCAGCAGTTACTCGGCCGGGTTTGGCTATGGCTACACCTTC.

This clonotype turned up a few times. The V and J genes are TRBV11-2 and TRBJ2-3; 7 bases fit TRBD2. V trimming: 3 bases; J trimming: 0 bases; junction bases outside the gene matches: 18. The CDR3 totals 20 residues. Germline V gene lookup returns CDR1 SGHAT and CDR2 FQNNGV. CDR3 in amino acids: CASSFPSGPLTDSSTDTQYF. The CDR3 region has the DNA TGTGCCAGCAGCTTTCCTAGCGGACCCCTAACTGATTCTAGCACAGATACGCAGTATTTT.

The V call is TRBV27, the J call TRBJ2-3, with D maybe TRBD2 (5 bases). In germline, CDR1 is MNHEY, CDR2 SMNVEV (reference sequence). V was shortened by 8 bases and J by 1 base, with 22 bases between the two germline ends. The CDR3 length is 17 residues. CDR3 sequence reads: CASGQDSSKSRTDTQYF. DNA for the CDR3: TGTGCCAGCGGGCAGGACTCCTCCAAATCCCGCACAGATACGCAGTATTTT.

This clonotype was recorded a few times. The rearrangement uses TRBV5-1 and TRBJ1-2, with 8 positions matching TRBD1. The junction had 10 bases not matched to a gene; V was cut back by 2 bases and J by 7 bases. Germline lookup yields CDR1 SGHRS and CDR2 YFSETQ. The CDR3 is 15 residues long. The CDR3 spells CASSLLSRGPFGYTF. The DNA of the CDR3 is TGCGCCAGCAGCTTATTATCCAGGGGGCCTTTTGGCTACACCTTC.

This clonotype was observed a few times. The V and J genes are TRBV4-3 and TRBJ2-1, with D perhaps being TRBD1 or TRBD2 (5 bases each). The CDR3 sequence is 15 residues long. V shed 0 bases and J shed 2 bases, with 8 bases lying between them. Germline V lookup: CDR1 LGHNA, CDR2 YSLEER. The CDR3 protein is CASSQERDAYNEQFF. In DNA, the CDR3 is TGCGCCAGCAGCCAAGAGAGGGACGCCTACAATGAGCAGTTCTTC.

This chain joins TRBV7-9 and TRBJ2-7; D remains unclear. The CDR3 is made up of 15 amino acids. Looked up from germline, CDR1 is SEHNR and CDR2 is FQNEAQ (reference sequence). Trimming stripped 6 bases from V and 1 base from J, with 16 bases between. CDR3 bases: TGTGCCAGCAGGCCCCTAGGGCCCACTTCCTACGAGCAGTACTTC. Its protein is CASRPLGPTSYEQYF.

This clonotype was recorded many times. This chain joins TRBV27 and TRBJ2-5, with TRBD1 identical over 7 bases. J gave up 4 bases and V 6 bases, and 8 bases lay outside the gene matches. The germline CDR1 and CDR2 sequences are MNHEY and SMNVEV (reference sequence). The CDR3 sequence is 14 residues long. The CDR3 DNA reads TGTGCCAGCAGCGACAGGGTCTCAGGAGAGACCCAGTACTTC. It yields the protein CASSDRVSGETQYF.

The V call is TRBV28, the J call TRBJ1-4, with D unclear. Germline lookup yields CDR1 MDHEN and CDR2 SYDVKM. With 5 bases removed from V and 12 bases from J, the gap between germline ends came to 16 bases. CDR3 length: 13 residues. The CDR3: CASSTRLYGELFF. The CDR3 DNA reads as TGTGCCAGCAGTACTCGGCTCTATGGGGAACTGTTTTTT.

The CDR3 protein is CASSLSGGNYYEQYF. Here the CDR3 DNA reads TGTGCCAGCAGCTTATCCGGGGGGAACTACTACGAGCAGTACTTC. The J gene is TRBJ2-7, the V gene TRBV7-2, with 7 positions matching TRBD2. The J segment lost 3 bases and the V segment lost 2 bases, leaving 7 bases of the junction unmatched. CDR3 length: 15 residues. Germline CDR1 is SGHTA and CDR2 is FQGNSA.

Only a few counts were recorded for this clonotype. The chain carries TRBV12-3 or TRBV12-4 and TRBJ2-7; 7 bases fit TRBD1. The CDR3 is 14 amino acids. With 1 base clipped from V and 3 bases from J, the junction kept 3 bases outside the gene matches. CDR3 amino acids: CASSLGWDSYEQYF. CDR3 nucleotides: TGTGCCAGCAGTTTAGGGTGGGACAGCTACGAGCAGTACTTC.

This chain joins TRBV2 and TRBJ2-7; 9 nucleotides agree with TRBD2. This CDR3 spans 16 amino acids. Per germline, CDR1 SNHLY and CDR2 FYNNEI. The ends lost 4 bases at V and 0 bases at J; junction bases unmatched: 7. CDR3 residues: CASSVVLAGSSYEQYF. In DNA, the CDR3 is TGTGCCAGCAGTGTGGTCCTAGCGGGGTCCTCCTACGAGCAGTACTTC.

This clonotype showed up just a few times. This chain connects TRBV29-1 to TRBJ1-2; 7 bases align to TRBD1. The V gene end was trimmed by 4 bases and the J gene end by 4 bases; junction bases not matched to a gene: 6. Germline assignment: CDR1 SQVTM and CDR2 ANQGSEA. The CDR3 has 13 residues. CDR3: CSVVAGGSYGYTF. For the CDR3, the DNA is TGCAGCGTTGTGGCAGGGGGTAGCTATGGCTACACCTTC.

The chain is built from TRBV10-1 and TRBJ2-5; D is unresolved. The length of the CDR3 is 13 residues. Germline V CDR1 and CDR2: WNHNN, SYGVQD (reference sequence). Trimming cost V 0 bases and J 1 base, with 3 bases left between them. The CDR3 DNA reads TGCGCCAGCAGTGAGTCGGTCCAAGAGACCCAGTACTTC. It specifies CASSESVQETQYF.

In this sample, this clonotype turned up a few times. The V and J genes are TRBV7-9 and TRBJ2-7; 8 nucleotides match TRBD2. V lost 7 bases, J lost 3 bases, and 8 bases stayed unmatched. Germline assignment: CDR1 SEHNR and CDR2 FQNEAQ (reference sequence). This CDR3 has 14 amino acids. Here the CDR3 reads CASNQQGLDYEQYF. The CDR3 DNA reads TGTGCCAGCAACCAACAGGGACTAGACTACGAGCAGTACTTC.

V and J are TRBV11-2 and TRBJ1-1, with D possibly TRBD1 on 6 matching bases. CDR3 length: 14 residues. Germline loops: CDR1 SGHAT, CDR2 FQNNGV. V shed 1 base and J shed 5 bases, with 11 bases lying between them. The CDR3 spells CASSLGGGVTEAFF. The CDR3, as DNA: TGTGCCAGCAGCTTAGGAGGGGGAGTGACTGAAGCTTTCTTT.

This clonotype came up a few times. The chain uses TRBV27 and TRBJ2-7; 9 bases are shared with TRBD2. The ends lost 2 bases at V and 3 bases at J; junction bases unmatched: 2. This CDR3 spans 14 amino acids. Per germline, CDR1 MNHEY and CDR2 SMNVEV (reference sequence). The CDR3 region is CASSLAGGIYEQYF. The DNA for the CDR3 is TGTGCCAGCAGTTTAGCGGGAGGGATCTACGAGCAGTACTTC.

This chain joins TRBV25-1 and TRBJ2-1; no definite D call. The V gene's germline CDR1 is MGHDK and CDR2 SYGVNS. The CDR3 is made up of 11 amino acids. Trimming removed 1 base at V and 9 bases at J, with 4 bases between. The CDR3 bases are TGTGCCAGCAGTGAATTCGGTGAGCAGTTCTTC. Translation gives CASSEFGEQFF. The full variable domain, its missing parts supplied by reference TRBV25-1 and TRBJ2-1, is EADIYQTPRYLVIGTGKKITLECSQTMGHDKMYWYQQDPGMELHLIHYSYGVNSTEKGDLSSESTVSRIRTEHFPLTLESARPSHTSQYLCASSEFGEQFFGPGTRLTVL.

This clonotype has just a few counts. The chain combines TRBV5-1 with TRBJ2-3; a weak D match, TRBD1 (7 bases). V lost 4 bases and J lost 2, with 17 bases in between. The CDR3 covers 16 residues. Germline V CDR1 and CDR2: SGHRS, YFSETQ. CDR3 residues: CASSPTGDFPTDTQYF. In nucleotides, the CDR3 is TGCGCCAGCAGCCCCACAGGGGACTTCCCCACAGATACGCAGTATTTT. The entire variable domain, with the rest obtained from reference TRBV5-1 and TRBJ2-3, is as follows: KAGVTQTPRYLIKTRGQQVTLSCSPISGHRSVSWYQQTPGQGLQFLFEYFSETQRNKGNFPGRFSGRQFSNSRSEMNVSTLELGDSALYLCASSPTGDFPTDTQYFGPGTRLTVL.

The V gene is TRBV12-3 or TRBV12-4, the J gene TRBJ2-7; the D gene is possibly TRBD2 (7 bases). The CDR3 loop spans 13 amino acids. V was clipped by 8 bases and J by 0 bases, with 11 bases between them. Written as DNA, the CDR3 is TGTGCCAGCGGGGGGGGCGACTCCTACGAGCAGTACTTC. The encoded protein is CASGGGDSYEQYF.

This clonotype showed up just a few times. V gene TRBV9 combines with J gene TRBJ2-1, with D possibly being TRBD2 (6 bases). In germline, CDR1 is SGDLS, CDR2 YYNGEE. Deletions cut 0 bases from V and 2 bases from J, with 9 bases between. There are 15 residues in the CDR3. The CDR3: CASSVVAGPYNEQFF. The CDR3 nucleotides read TGTGCCAGCAGCGTAGTTGCGGGACCCTACAATGAGCAGTTCTTC.

In regard to this clonotype: An end of the junction does not agree with germline; a read error may underlie this. The gene calls are TRBV20-1 and TRBJ2-7; possibly TRBD2 for D (6 bases). The CDR3 is 16 amino acids. CDR1 DFQATT and CDR2 SNEGSKA come from the germline V gene (reference sequence). CDR3 sequence reads: CSARGLEGKRPYEHYF. In nucleotides, the CDR3 is TGCAGTGCTAGAGGCTTGGAGGGCAAAAGACCTTACGAGCACTACTTC.